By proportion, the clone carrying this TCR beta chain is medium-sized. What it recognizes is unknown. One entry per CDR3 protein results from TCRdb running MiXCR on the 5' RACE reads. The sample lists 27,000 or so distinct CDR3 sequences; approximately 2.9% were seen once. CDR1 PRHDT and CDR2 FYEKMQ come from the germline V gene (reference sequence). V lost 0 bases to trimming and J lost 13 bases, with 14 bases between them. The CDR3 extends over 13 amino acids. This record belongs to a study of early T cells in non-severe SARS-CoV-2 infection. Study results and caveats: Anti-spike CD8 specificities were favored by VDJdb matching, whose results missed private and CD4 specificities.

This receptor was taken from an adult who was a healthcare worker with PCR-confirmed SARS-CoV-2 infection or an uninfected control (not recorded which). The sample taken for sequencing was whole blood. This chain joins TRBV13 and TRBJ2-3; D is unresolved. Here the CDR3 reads CASSLGLVPEEYF. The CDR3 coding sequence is TGTGCCAGCAGCTTAGGCCTTGTCCCTGAGGAGTATTTT.